The 20 T cell receptor beta chains presented below share a single source sample, sequenced in a study of cytomegalovirus exposure and HLA in healthy donors. Primers included in the PCR were 60 Vbeta and 13 Jbeta primers. Some clones are missing from TCRdb's copy, which holds only in-frame ones; the method was immunoSEQ multiplex PCR. In the table there are over 100,000 clones, roughly 66% of which are singletons. The specimen sequenced was PBMCs. Receptor source: a woman aged 30 to 39 in good health and CMV-seronegative.

The chain uses TRBV7-9 and TRBJ2-1, with D perhaps matching TRBD2 (7 bases). CDR1 is SEHNR, CDR2 FQNEAQ, per germline (reference sequence). CDR3 length equals 13 residues. V shed 8 bases and J shed 7 bases, with 15 bases lying between them. CDR3 coding DNA: TGTGCCAGCCGAGGGGGGAGGGGAAATGAGCAGTTCTTC. As protein: CASRGGRGNEQFF. The full variable domain, rest sourced from reference TRBV7-9 and TRBJ2-1, is DTGVSQNPRHKITKRGQNVTFRCDPISEHNRLYWYRQTLGQGPEFLTYFQNEAQLEKSRLLSDRFSAERPKGSFSTLEIQRTEQGDSAMYLCASRGGRGNEQFFGPGTRLTVL.

The chain is built from TRBV28 and TRBJ2-1, with TRBD2 matching 8 bases. Germline trimming cut 8 bases from V and 8 bases from J; bases unmatched to any gene: 8. CDR1 is MDHEN, CDR2 SYDVKM, per germline. CDR3 length: 13 amino acids. The CDR3 is CASGTSMRDEQFF. The CDR3 region has the DNA TGTGCCAGCGGGACTAGTATGAGGGATGAGCAGTTCTTC.

In this sample, this clone turned up once. The V and J genes are TRBV7-2 and TRBJ1-5; D not certain. This CDR3 region has 13 residues. Trimming stripped 3 bases from V and 4 bases from J, with 7 bases between. Germline values: CDR1 SGHTA, CDR2 FQGNSA. The CDR3 bases are TGTGCCAGCAGCTTTTCTCAGAATCAGCCCCAGCATTTT. Amino acids: CASSFSQNQPQHF.

The chain recombines TRBV6-1 with TRBJ2-1; 8 bases line up with TRBD2. Germline V CDR1 and CDR2: MNHNS, SASEGT. The CDR3 totals 12 residues. Losses at the gene ends were 6 bases for V and 15 bases for J; bases not matched to a gene: 10. The chain's CDR3 is CASREIAGWTFF. The CDR3 nucleotides read TGTGCCAGCAGGGAAATAGCGGGATGGACGTTCTTC.

In its sample, this clone was seen a few times. The chain employs TRBV2 and TRBJ1-2; TRBD1 is a possible D gene (5 bases). CDR1 is SNHLY and CDR2 is FYNNEI in the germline V gene. V lost 3 bases, J lost 6 bases, and 11 bases lay in between. CDR3 size: 13 residues. The CDR3 spells CASSEFQGNGYTF. For the CDR3, the DNA is TGTGCCAGCAGTGAGTTCCAGGGAAATGGCTACACCTTC. The variable domain in full, completed from reference TRBV2 and TRBJ1-2, reads EPEVTQTPSHQVTQMGQEVILRCVPISNHLYFYWYRQILGQKVEFLVSFYNNEISEKSEIFDDQFSVERPDGSNFTLKIRSTKLEDSAMYFCASSEFQGNGYTFGSGTRLTVV.

The chain has TRBV28 and TRBJ2-2; 11 nucleotides line up with TRBD2. V was pared by 4 bases and J by 3 bases, with 4 bases of the junction left unmatched. CDR1 is MDHEN, CDR2 SYDVKM, per germline. The CDR3 is 16 residues long. The CDR3 loop reads CASSSTSGSDTGELFF. The CDR3 DNA is TGTGCCAGCAGTTCCACTAGCGGGAGTGACACCGGGGAGCTGTTTTTT.

The rearrangement joins TRBV6-1 to TRBJ1-5; no clear D. Germline V gene lookup returns CDR1 MNHNS and CDR2 SASEGT. The length of the CDR3 is 15 residues. The V and J ends lost 4 bases and 0 bases respectively, with 10 bases between them. In DNA form, the CDR3 reads TGTGCCAGCAGTGCTGGTGCCTATAGCAATCAGCCCCAGCATTTT. It translates to CASSAGAYSNQPQHF.

V is TRBV27 and J is TRBJ2-7; 11 bases agree with TRBD2. This CDR3 is 16 amino acids long. The ends lost 4 bases at V and 4 bases at J; junction bases unmatched: 9. Germline V lookup: CDR1 MNHEY, CDR2 SMNVEV (reference sequence). The CDR3 DNA is TGTGCCAGCAGTTCACCCCTACTAGCGGGAGTGTACGAGCAGTACTTC. It codes for CASSSPLLAGVYEQYF.

The V call is TRBV11-2, the J call TRBJ2-1, with D perhaps TRBD2 (6 bases). CDR3 length equals 16 residues. Between the trimmed V and J ends, which lost 4 bases and 0 bases, there was a span of 13 bases. Germline CDR1 reads SGHAT; CDR2 reads FQNNGV. The CDR3 sequence is CASSCLPTSSYNEQFF. CDR3 DNA: TGTGCCAGCAGCTGTCTACCGACTAGCTCCTACAATGAGCAGTTCTTC.

The chain has TRBV7-3 and TRBJ2-5; 8 nucleotides align to TRBD1. The CDR3 extends over 15 amino acids. J gave up 5 bases and V 5 bases, and 10 bases lay outside the gene matches. Germline CDR1 reads SGHTA; CDR2 reads FQGTGA. CDR3 protein: CASSPRTGMSETQYF. CDR3 nucleotides: TGTGCCAGCAGCCCGCGGACAGGGATGAGCGAGACCCAGTACTTC.

About this clone: Different DNA sequences within this sample yield the same CDR3. The CDR3 DNA reads TGTGCCATCAGCGTCGTCACCCAGGGCTTAGGTGGCTACACCTTC. Protein product: CAISVVTQGLGGYTF. The V gene is TRBV10-3, the J gene TRBJ1-2; D might be TRBD1 (5 bases). Trimming left V 6 bases short and J 7 bases short, with 21 bases between. The germline V gene encodes CDR1 ENHRY and CDR2 SYGVKD. The CDR3 contains 15 residues.

The chain joins TRBV18 to TRBJ2-2; D perhaps matches TRBD2 (6 bases). V lost 1 base to trimming and J lost 4 bases, with 16 bases between them. Looked up from germline, CDR1 is KGHSH and CDR2 is LQKENI. This CDR3 contains 17 residues. The CDR3 is CASSPRMRVGGTGELFF. Here the CDR3 DNA reads TGTGCCAGCTCACCACGGATGAGAGTCGGGGGCACCGGGGAGCTGTTTTTT.

The rearrangement uses TRBV5-7 and TRBJ2-5, with D possibly TRBD2 on 5 matching bases. TRBV5-7 is filed as an ORF, its function uncertain. This CDR3 contains 18 residues. Trimming stripped 2 bases from V and 2 bases from J, with 22 bases between. CDR3 protein: CASSFNLGHRGKQETQYF. DNA of the CDR3: TGTGCCAGCAGCTTCAACCTTGGGCATAGAGGGAAGCAAGAGACCCAGTACTTC.

This clone has only one observation. The chain recombines TRBV29-1 with TRBJ2-7; 8 bases fit TRBD2. The CDR3 spans 14 residues. Germline V CDR1 and CDR2: SQVTM, ANQGSEA. J was trimmed by 5 bases and V by 6 bases; bases with no gene match: 12. CDR3 sequence (DNA): TGCAGCGTACGCCCCTTGCGGGGGGCCAACGAGCAGTACTTC. This encodes CSVRPLRGANEQYF.

This clone was counted only a few times. CDR3 in DNA: TGTGCCAGCTCACCTGGGACAGGGAACAATCAGCCCCAGCATTTT. It translates to CASSPGTGNNQPQHF. The chain couples TRBV18 to TRBJ1-5; 9 bases are shared with TRBD1. The germline V gene encodes CDR1 KGHSH and CDR2 LQKENI. J gave up 3 bases and V 3 bases, and 3 bases lay outside the gene matches. The CDR3 length is 15 residues.

Written as DNA, the CDR3 is TGTGCCAGCAGCTTGGGGGACAGGGGGCGCGGGCAGTACTTC. Amino acids: CASSLGDRGRGQYF. The chain links TRBV5-6 to TRBJ2-7; TRBD1 agrees at 12 bases. The CDR3 runs 14 residues. Germline-derived CDR1 and CDR2 are SGHDT and YYEEEE. Trimming removed 0 bases from V and 9 bases from J; junction bases left unmatched: 4.

The rearrangement joins TRBV19 to TRBJ1-1; possibly TRBD1 for D (5 bases). Trimming shortened V by 0 bases and J by 2 bases, and 10 bases separated the two germline ends. Per the germline V gene, CDR1 is LNHDA and CDR2 is SQIVND (reference sequence). This CDR3 comprises 15 residues. CDR3 sequence: CASSIDRGVNTEAFF. The CDR3 nucleotides read TGTGCCAGTAGTATAGATCGGGGGGTAAACACTGAAGCTTTCTTT.

This sequence joins TRBV2 and TRBJ2-2; D possibly corresponds to TRBD1 (5 bases). CDR1 and CDR2 (germline): SNHLY, FYNNEI. CDR3 length: 14 amino acids. V lost 3 bases and J 6 bases, leaving 11 bases between the germline ends. In DNA, the CDR3 is TGTGCCAGCAGTGACAGGGCTGGAGCCGGGGAGCTGTTTTTT. Protein product: CASSDRAGAGELFF.

The CDR3 is CASSDWGPPQHF. The CDR3 DNA sequence: TGTGCCAGCAGCGATTGGGGCCCGCCCCAGCATTTT. This chain uses TRBV28 with TRBJ1-5, with D maybe TRBD1 (5 bases). V was clipped by 6 bases and J by 9 bases, with 12 bases between them. From germline, CDR1 is MDHEN and CDR2 SYDVKM. This CDR3 has 12 residues. The full variable domain, with the rest looked up from reference TRBV28 and TRBJ1-5, is DVKVTQSSRYLVKRTGEKVFLECVQDMDHENMFWYRQDPGLGLRLIYFSYDVKMKEKGDIPEGYSVSREKKERFSLILESASTNQTSMYLCASSDWGPPQHFGDGTRLSIL.

This chain uses TRBV5-6 with TRBJ1-1; D possibly corresponds to TRBD1 (6 bases). The germline V and J ends were trimmed by 3 bases and 0 bases, with 15 bases remaining between them. Germline loops: CDR1 SGHDT, CDR2 YYEEEE. This CDR3 spans 16 amino acids. The CDR3, as DNA: TGTGCCAGCAGCTGGTGGACAGCCCTAATGAACACTGAAGCTTTCTTT. It is translated as CASSWWTALMNTEAFF.